These 20 T cell receptor beta chains were all obtained from the same sample, sequenced in a study of cytomegalovirus exposure and HLA in healthy donors. 60 Vbeta and 13 Jbeta primers were used in PCR. Assay: immunoSEQ multiplex PCR; the TCRdb copy retains only in-frame clones and omits some. The repertoire holds around 200,000 clones, with 70% to 90% as singletons. What was sequenced was PBMCs. Receptors were obtained from a woman aged 25-40 years in good health and CMV-seronegative.

The chain carries TRBV9 and TRBJ2-5, with 13 bases lining up with TRBD2. Germline V gene sequence: CDR1 SGDLS, CDR2 YYNGEE. V was pared by 1 base and J by 2 bases, with 2 bases of the junction left unmatched. This CDR3 contains 16 residues. CDR3 coding DNA: TGTGCCAGCAGCGTAACACTAGCGGGGGGGCAAGAGACCCAGTACTTC. The encoded protein is CASSVTLAGGQETQYF.

This chain uses TRBV5-1 with TRBJ2-1; 8 positions match TRBD2. The V gene's germline CDR1 is SGHRS and CDR2 YFSETQ. This CDR3 has 16 amino acids. V lost 0 bases and J lost 4; bases outside the gene matches: 6. CDR3 sequence: CASSLEGGRPYNEQFF. DNA for the CDR3: TGCGCCAGCAGCTTGGAGGGCGGGAGGCCTTACAATGAGCAGTTCTTC.

This clone was recorded once. The rearrangement links TRBV28 to TRBJ2-7; TRBD1 is a possible D gene (6 bases). The CDR3 has 14 amino acids. The germline V and J ends were trimmed by 5 bases and 0 bases, with 11 bases remaining between them. Germline CDR1 and CDR2: MDHEN and SYDVKM. The CDR3 DNA reads as TGTGCCAGCAGTCCCGAACAGGGCTCCTACGAGCAGTACTTC. It yields the protein CASSPEQGSYEQYF.

In this sample, this clone turned up a few times. The chain links TRBV30 to TRBJ2-7; 9 nucleotides align to TRBD2. CDR1 and CDR2 (germline): GTSNPN, SVGIG (reference sequence). Trimming took 0 bases from V and 3 from J; bases not matched to a gene: 9. The CDR3 extends over 16 amino acids. The CDR3 protein is CAWSVPGLAGFYEQYF. For the CDR3, the DNA is TGTGCCTGGAGTGTACCAGGGCTAGCGGGGTTCTACGAGCAGTACTTC.

The gene calls are TRBV5-1 and TRBJ1-1, with D perhaps matching TRBD1 (5 bases). Per germline, CDR1 SGHRS and CDR2 YFSETQ. The CDR3 is made up of 14 amino acids. V dropped 0 bases and J dropped 3 bases, with 9 bases sitting between them. CDR3 sequence: CASSLVGVDTEAFF. The CDR3 nucleotides read TGCGCCAGCAGCTTGGTAGGGGTGGACACTGAAGCTTTCTTT.

V usage is TRBV6-1 and J usage is TRBJ2-3; tentative D call: TRBD2 (5 bases). The germline gives CDR1 MNHNS, CDR2 SASEGT. This CDR3 has 13 amino acids. The V gene lost 3 bases and the J gene lost 5 bases, with 9 bases spanning the gap. Written as DNA, the CDR3 is TGTGCCAGCAGTGATCTGAGGGAAGATACGCAGTATTTT. Protein product: CASSDLREDTQYF.

The chain recombines TRBV28 with TRBJ2-7; no reliable D call. The ends were cut back, 1 base at V and 7 bases at J, with 17 bases in the middle. The CDR3 has 15 residues. Germline V gene lookup returns CDR1 MDHEN and CDR2 SYDVKM. The CDR3 nucleotides are TGTGCCAGCAGTTTATTGGGCCCCCTGATGTCAGAGCAGTACTTC. Translating it yields CASSLLGPLMSEQYF.

The genes are TRBV7-8 and TRBJ1-1, with 8 bases lining up with TRBD1. CDR1 is SGHVS and CDR2 is FQNEAQ in the germline V gene. Trimming cost V 5 bases and J 4 bases; bases outside gene matches: 6. The CDR3 extends over 14 amino acids. The CDR3 loop is CASSPGQGGTEAFF. Here the CDR3 DNA reads TGTGCCAGCAGCCCCGGACAGGGAGGCACTGAAGCTTTCTTT. Full variable domain (rest looked up from reference TRBV7-8 and TRBJ1-1): GAGVSQSPRYKVAKRGQDVALRCDPISGHVSLFWYQQALGQGPEFLTYFQNEAQLDKSGLPSDRFFAERPEGSVSTLKIQRTQQEDSAVYLCASSPGQGGTEAFFGQGTRLTVV.

The chain has TRBV5-3 and TRBJ2-7, with D tentatively TRBD1 (5 bases). TRBV5-3 is an ORF, and what it does is uncertain. The CDR3 runs 15 residues. V lost 0 bases and J lost 6, with 16 bases in between. CDR3 residues: CARSLVTGREGEQYF. CDR3 in DNA: TGTGCCAGAAGCTTGGTAACGGGCAGGGAAGGCGAGCAGTACTTC.

The chain is built from TRBV4-1 and TRBJ2-2; 9 positions match TRBD1. CDR1 and CDR2 (germline): MGHRA, YSYEKL. The CDR3 length is 15 residues. V trimming: 0 bases; J trimming: 6 bases; junction bases outside the gene matches: 2. Written as DNA, the CDR3 is TGCGCCAGCAGCCAAGATGGGGACAGGGCCGGGGAGCTGTTTTTT. It codes for CASSQDGDRAGELFF.

The V call is TRBV5-1, the J call TRBJ2-3; 11 nucleotides align to TRBD2. The J segment lost 4 bases and the V segment lost 1 base, leaving 5 bases of the junction unmatched. The length of the CDR3 is 16 residues. Germline loops: CDR1 SGHRS, CDR2 YFSETQ. In DNA, the CDR3 is TGCGCCAGCAGCTTGCCCCTAGCGGGAGGAGCAGATACGCAGTATTTT. Its translation: CASSLPLAGGADTQYF. The whole variable domain, filled in from reference TRBV5-1 and TRBJ2-3, reads KAGVTQTPRYLIKTRGQQVTLSCSPISGHRSVSWYQQTPGQGLQFLFEYFSETQRNKGNFPGRFSGRQFSNSRSEMNVSTLELGDSALYLCASSLPLAGGADTQYFGPGTRLTVL.

J is TRBJ2-2 and V is TRBV11-2, with D possibly being TRBD2 (7 bases). The germline V and J ends were trimmed by 5 bases and 7 bases, with 20 bases remaining between them. Looked up from germline, CDR1 is SGHAT and CDR2 is FQNNGV. CDR3 length: 16 amino acids. The CDR3 sequence: CASSIRGGTANGELFF. CDR3 nucleotides: TGTGCCAGCAGCATAAGGGGGGGCACAGCCAACGGGGAGCTGTTTTTT.

The rearrangement uses TRBV5-1 and TRBJ2-7; 10 nucleotides line up with TRBD1. The CDR3 sequence is 14 residues long. Germline V CDR1 and CDR2: SGHRS, YFSETQ. Trimming took 4 bases from V and 5 from J; bases not matched to a gene: 6. The CDR3 reads CASSRGQGIHEQYF. The CDR3, as DNA: TGCGCCAGCAGCAGGGGACAGGGGATCCACGAGCAGTACTTC. The variable domain in full, completed from reference TRBV5-1 and TRBJ2-7, reads KAGVTQTPRYLIKTRGQQVTLSCSPISGHRSVSWYQQTPGQGLQFLFEYFSETQRNKGNFPGRFSGRQFSNSRSEMNVSTLELGDSALYLCASSRGQGIHEQYFGPGTRLTVT.

This chain uses TRBV5-1 with TRBJ2-5; TRBD1 is a possible D gene (5 bases). CDR1 and CDR2 from the germline V gene are SGHRS and YFSETQ. The CDR3 sequence is 13 residues long. Trimming stripped 0 bases from V and 5 bases from J, with 8 bases between. The CDR3 loop reads CASSLGAGETQYF. DNA of the CDR3: TGCGCCAGCAGCTTGGGGGCAGGGGAGACCCAGTACTTC.

V is TRBV19 and J is TRBJ2-2; 7 bases line up with TRBD1. The CDR3 consists of 15 residues. Germline trimming cut 1 base from V and 5 bases from J; bases unmatched to any gene: 4. CDR1 is LNHDA and CDR2 is SQIVND in the germline V gene (reference sequence). The CDR3 coding sequence is TGTGCCAGTAGTATAGGGACAGGCCGAACCGGGGAGCTGTTTTTT. Its translation: CASSIGTGRTGELFF.

The gene calls are TRBV6-5 and TRBJ2-6; weak D call: TRBD2 (5 bases). V lost 6 bases and J 4 bases, leaving 13 bases between the germline ends. Germline-derived CDR1 and CDR2 are MNHEY and SVGAGI. The CDR3 covers 15 residues. The CDR3 spells CASSHRRAGANVLTF. In DNA, the CDR3 is TGTGCCAGCAGCCACCGGCGGGCCGGGGCCAACGTCCTGACTTTC.

Only one count was recorded for this clone. The rearrangement joins TRBV6-5 to TRBJ2-2; D is ambiguous. The V gene lost 2 bases and the J gene lost 4 bases, with 5 bases spanning the gap. The CDR3 runs 13 residues. CDR1 is MNHEY, CDR2 SVGAGI, per germline. Here the CDR3 DNA reads TGTGCCAGCAGTTACGAGGCCACCGGGGAGCTGTTTTTT. Protein sequence: CASSYEATGELFF.

The chain is built from TRBV5-1 and TRBJ2-6, with a weak D call TRBD2 (6 bases). This CDR3 contains 19 residues. Germline CDR1 and CDR2: SGHRS and YFSETQ. The ends were cut back, 3 bases at V and 0 bases at J, with 19 bases in the middle. Here the CDR3 reads CASSYLRDSKNSGANVLTF. CDR3 in DNA: TGCGCCAGCAGCTATCTCCGGGACTCAAAAAACTCTGGGGCCAACGTCCTGACTTTC. The variable domain in full, with the rest retrieved from reference TRBV5-1 and TRBJ2-6, is KAGVTQTPRYLIKTRGQQVTLSCSPISGHRSVSWYQQTPGQGLQFLFEYFSETQRNKGNFPGRFSGRQFSNSRSEMNVSTLELGDSALYLCASSYLRDSKNSGANVLTFGAGSRLTVL.

The J gene is TRBJ1-3, the V gene TRBV27, with 7 bases matching TRBD1. Germline CDR1 and CDR2: MNHEY and SMNVEV (reference sequence). Trimming removed 6 bases from V and 0 bases from J; junction bases left unmatched: 11. There are 17 residues in the CDR3. CDR3 in DNA: TGTGCCAGCAGCCGGACAGGTGGCCAACTCTCTGGAAACACCATATATTTT. Protein sequence: CASSRTGGQLSGNTIYF.

The gene calls are TRBV5-4 and TRBJ1-6; tentative D call: TRBD1 (6 bases). There are 16 residues in the CDR3. Per the germline V gene, CDR1 is SGHNT and CDR2 is YYREEE (reference sequence). The V and J ends lost 4 bases and 7 bases respectively, with 18 bases between them. The CDR3 protein is CASSRGVNRANSPLHF. Here the CDR3 DNA reads TGTGCCAGCAGCCGGGGGGTAAACAGGGCCAATTCACCCCTCCACTTT.